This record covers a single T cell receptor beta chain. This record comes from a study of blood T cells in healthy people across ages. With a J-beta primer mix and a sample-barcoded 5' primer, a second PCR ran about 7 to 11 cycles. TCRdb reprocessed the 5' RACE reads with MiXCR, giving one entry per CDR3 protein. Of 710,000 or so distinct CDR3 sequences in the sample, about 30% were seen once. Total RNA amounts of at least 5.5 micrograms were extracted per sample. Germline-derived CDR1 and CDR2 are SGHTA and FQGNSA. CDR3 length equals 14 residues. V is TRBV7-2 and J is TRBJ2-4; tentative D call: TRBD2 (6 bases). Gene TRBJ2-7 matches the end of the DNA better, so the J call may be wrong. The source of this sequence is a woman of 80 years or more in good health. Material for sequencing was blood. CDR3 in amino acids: CASSLTGVVYEQYF. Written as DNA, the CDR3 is TGTGCCAGCAGCTTAACGGGAGTGGTTTACGAGCAGTACTTC.